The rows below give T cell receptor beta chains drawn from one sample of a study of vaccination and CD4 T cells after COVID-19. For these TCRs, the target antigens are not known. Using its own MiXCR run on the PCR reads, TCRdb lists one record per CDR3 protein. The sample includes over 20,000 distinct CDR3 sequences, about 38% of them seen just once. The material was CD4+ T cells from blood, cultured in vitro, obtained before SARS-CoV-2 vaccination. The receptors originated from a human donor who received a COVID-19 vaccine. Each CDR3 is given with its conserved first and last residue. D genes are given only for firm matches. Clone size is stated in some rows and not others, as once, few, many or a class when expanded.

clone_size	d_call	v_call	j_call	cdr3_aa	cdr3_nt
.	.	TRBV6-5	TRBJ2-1	CASSYPGTNEQFF	TGTGCCAGCAGTTATCCGGGGACCAATGAGCAGTTCTTC
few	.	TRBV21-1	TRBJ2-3	CASSKEVVGGGSTDTQYF	.
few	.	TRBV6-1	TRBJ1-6	CASRGGSPLHF	TGTGCCAGTAGGGGGGGCTCACCCCTCCACTTT
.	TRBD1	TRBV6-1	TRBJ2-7	CASRKGQGAYEQYF	TGTGCCAGCAGGAAGGGACAGGGGGCTTACGAGCAGTACTTC
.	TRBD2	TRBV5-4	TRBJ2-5	CASSTAGGQETQYF	TGTGCCAGCAGCACAGCGGGGGGGCAAGAGACCCAGTACTTC
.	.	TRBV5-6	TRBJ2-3	CASSLRNVMGRDTQYF	TGTGCCAGCAGCTTGCGAAACGTAATGGGTCGAGATACGCAGTATTTT
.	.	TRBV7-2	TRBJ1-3	CASSLDGGGGNTIYF	TGTGCCAGCAGCTTAGATGGGGGCGGTGGAAACACCATATATTTT
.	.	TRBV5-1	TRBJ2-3	CASSLDGNTDTQYF	TGCGCCAGCAGCTTGGACGGGAACACAGATACGCAGTATTTT
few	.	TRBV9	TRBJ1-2	CASSPRRSETPELGYGYTF	TGTGCCAGCAGCCCCCGGCGGAGTGAGACACCCGAATTAGGATATGGCTACACCTTC
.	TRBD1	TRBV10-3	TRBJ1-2	CAISESAGTGLANYGYTF	TGTGCCATCAGTGAGTCAGCCGGGACAGGGTTAGCTAACTATGGCTACACCTTC
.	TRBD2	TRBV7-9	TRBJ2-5	CASSLSSGGGETQYF	TGTGCCAGCAGCTTATCCAGCGGGGGGGGAGAGACCCAGTACTTC
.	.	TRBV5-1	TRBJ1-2	CASSFGESNYGYTF	TGCGCCAGCAGCTTTGGGGAGTCTAACTATGGCTACACCTTC
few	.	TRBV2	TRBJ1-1	CASSEEGAQGNTEAFF	TGTGCCAGCAGTGAAGAGGGTGCCCAGGGAAACACTGAAGCTTTCTTT
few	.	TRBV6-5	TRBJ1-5	CASSYEWGQPQHF	TGTGCCAGCAGTTACGAATGGGGACAGCCCCAGCATTTT
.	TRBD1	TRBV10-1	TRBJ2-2	CASSRNDRGRAGELFF	TGCGCCAGCAGTAGGAATGACAGGGGTCGGGCCGGGGAGCTGTTTTTT
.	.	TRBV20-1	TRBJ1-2	CSARDLWGRDSGGHTF	TGCAGTGCTAGAGATCTTTGGGGCAGGGACTCCGGGGGCCACACCTTC
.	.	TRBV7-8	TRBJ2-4	CASSLLQGTLAKNIQYF	TGTGCCAGCAGCTTACTACAGGGGACTTTAGCCAAAAACATTCAGTACTTC
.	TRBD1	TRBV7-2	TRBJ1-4	CASKPPGGNEKLFF	TGTGCCAGCAAACCCCCAGGGGGTAATGAAAAACTGTTTTTT
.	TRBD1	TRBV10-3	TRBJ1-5	CAISDRGRNQPQHF	TGTGCCATCAGTGACAGGGGGCGGAATCAGCCCCAGCATTTT
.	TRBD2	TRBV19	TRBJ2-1	CASSMRTSGGARNEQFF	TGTGCCAGTAGTATGAGGACTAGCGGGGGGGCCAGGAATGAGCAGTTCTTC
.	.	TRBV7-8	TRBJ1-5	CASSLAGTKSNQPQHF	TGTGCCAGCAGCTTAGCGGGGACTAAGAGCAATCAGCCCCAGCATTTT
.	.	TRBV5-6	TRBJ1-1	CASSSLLTGRQGAFF	TGTGCCAGCAGCAGTCTCTTAACAGGGCGTCAAGGAGCTTTCTTT
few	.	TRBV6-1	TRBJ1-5	CASSELVSLQHF	TGTGCCAGCAGTGAATTAGTCAGCCTCCAGCATTTT
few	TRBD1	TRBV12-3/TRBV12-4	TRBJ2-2	CASSFGPGTGGRGELFF	TGTGCCAGCAGTTTCGGCCCCGGGACAGGGGGCCGCGGGGAGCTGTTTTTT
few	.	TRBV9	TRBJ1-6	CASSVGGVSSPLHF	TGTGCCAGCAGCGTCGGAGGGGTTAGTTCACCCCTCCACTTT
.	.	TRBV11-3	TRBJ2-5	CASSLRDTQETQYF	TGTGCCAGCAGCCTTCGCGACACCCAAGAGACCCAGTACTTC
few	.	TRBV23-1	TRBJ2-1	CASSLSSREPYNEQFF	TGCGCCAGCAGTCTCAGTAGCAGGGAACCCTACAATGAGCAGTTCTTC
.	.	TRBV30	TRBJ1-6	CAWSQGLSNSPLHF	TGTGCCTGGAGTCAGGGTCTAAGTAATTCACCCCTCCACTTT
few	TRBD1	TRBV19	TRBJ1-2	CASSIADRGTYGYTF	TGTGCCAGTAGTATAGCCGACAGGGGGACCTATGGCTACACCTTC
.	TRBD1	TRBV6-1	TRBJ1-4	CASSEFRGAGEKLFF	TGTGCCAGCAGTGAATTCAGGGGGGCGGGTGAAAAACTGTTTTTT
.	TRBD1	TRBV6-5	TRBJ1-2	CASSYTAGTGGGYTF	TGTGCCAGCAGTTACACCGCCGGGACAGGGGGCGGCTACACCTTC
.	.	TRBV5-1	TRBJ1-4	CASSLDRVGKLFF	TGCGCCAGCAGCTTGGACAGGGTCGGAAAACTGTTTTTT
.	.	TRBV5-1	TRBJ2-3	CASSLSPGGTDTQYF	TGCGCCAGCAGCTTAAGTCCAGGGGGCACAGATACGCAGTATTTT
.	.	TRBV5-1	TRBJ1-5	CASSLDGQPQHF	TGCGCCAGCAGCTTGGACGGACAGCCCCAGCATTTT
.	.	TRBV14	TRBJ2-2	CASSRYYGEDTGELFF	TGTGCCAGCAGCCGATATTACGGGGAGGACACCGGGGAGCTGTTTTTT
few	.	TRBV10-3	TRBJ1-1	CATRGDVAPNTEAFF	TGTGCCACCCGGGGGGACGTTGCACCGAACACTGAAGCTTTCTTT
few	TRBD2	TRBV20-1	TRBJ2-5	CSAPVVAGEETQYF	TGCAGTGCTCCCGTGGTGGCGGGGGAGGAGACCCAGTACTTC
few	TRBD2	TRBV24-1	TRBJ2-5	CATSDFSGGAGETQYF	TGTGCCACCAGTGATTTTAGCGGGGGGGCCGGTGAGACCCAGTACTTC
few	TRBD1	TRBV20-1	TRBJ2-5	CSAPGQTQETQYF	TGCAGTGCCCCGGGACAGACTCAAGAGACCCAGTACTTC
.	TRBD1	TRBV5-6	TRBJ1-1	CASIKTGGGDATEAFF	TGTGCCAGCATCAAAACAGGGGGCGGAGACGCCACTGAAGCTTTCTTT
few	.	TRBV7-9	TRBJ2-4	CASSLVRRGLAKNIQYF	TGTGCCAGCAGCTTAGTCCGGCGGGGCCTAGCCAAAAACATTCAGTACTTC
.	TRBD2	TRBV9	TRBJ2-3	CASSVSGGHGDTQYF	TGTGCCAGCAGCGTATCGGGGGGGCATGGAGATACGCAGTATTTT
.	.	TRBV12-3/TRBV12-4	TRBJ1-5	CASSLAPTAGQPQHF	TGTGCCAGCAGCCTGGCCCCAACGGCAGGTCAGCCCCAGCATTTT
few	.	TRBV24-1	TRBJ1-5	CATSDVRVDQPQHF	TGTGCCACCAGTGATGTTAGGGTTGATCAGCCCCAGCATTTT
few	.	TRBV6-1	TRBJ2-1	CASSKAGSVGNEQFF	TGTGCCAGCAGTAAAGCAGGGTCGGTAGGCAATGAGCAGTTCTTC
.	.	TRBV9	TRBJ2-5	CASSSSLGAQAGQTQYF	TGTGCCAGCAGCTCCTCCCTTGGGGCCCAAGCCGGGCAGACCCAGTACTTC
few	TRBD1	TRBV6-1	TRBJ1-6	CASTSDRGNSPLHF	TGTGCCAGCACATCGGACAGGGGTAATTCACCCCTCCACTTT